This T cell receptor (beta chain) was retrieved from a study of OX40 agonist ivuxolimab in advanced cancers. Overall study context: At 0.01 to 10 mg/kg, ivuxolimab was administered intravenously to patients every 2 weeks. Recorded diagnoses for dose-escalation patients were hepatocellular carcinoma, melanoma, renal cell or head and neck cancer. General study results and limits: At doses 0.1 to 3.0 mg/kg, CD4+ and CD8+ clones expanded. CD8+ T cells averaged more expanded clones than CD4+.

V lost 4 bases, J lost 7 bases, and 10 bases stayed unmatched. The CDR3 has 15 residues. Worth noting for this clone: What it binds is not known.

Repertoires were generated with immunoSEQ multiplex PCR, while TCRdb's copy carries only in-frame clones and drops some. This sample has around 69,000 clones, with about 88% found just once. The origin of this receptor is an adult with an advanced solid tumor such as melanoma, head and neck, liver or kidney cancer. This chain joins TRBV5-3 and TRBJ2-7; 11 bases are shared with TRBD2. Being an ORF, TRBV5-3 has a function that is uncertain. The source was CD4+ or CD8+ T cells sorted from blood, collected in a trial of the OX40 agonist ivuxolimab. This CDR3 is CARSLLAGGPWEQYF. CDR3 nucleotide sequence: TGTGCCAGAAGCCTATTAGCGGGAGGGCCTTGGGAGCAGTACTTC.